This T cell receptor (beta chain) was recorded in a study of T cell repertoires in aging, cancer and after chemotherapy. Study as a whole: Donors were grouped into six age bands spanning 30 or younger through 70 or older.

The germline V gene encodes CDR1 DFQATT and CDR2 SNEGSKA (reference sequence). V lost 3 bases to trimming and J lost 6 bases, with 18 bases between them. This CDR3 region has 15 residues. This clonotype was counted between two and nine times. Antigen: not known. Peripheral blood genomic DNA, not sorted cells or RNA, was the template. Rearranged V-D-J TRB sequences were amplified with a mixed TRB-A/B primer pool. TCRdb redid the calling of the multiplex PCR reads with MiXCR, one entry per CDR3 protein. The sample lists about 10,000 distinct CDR3 sequences; less than 30% were seen once. Study observations and caveats: Across the chemotherapy interval, each cancer cohort showed higher median generation probability, suggesting thymic rebound.

The chain joins TRBV20-1 to TRBJ2-1; tentative D call: TRBD2 (5 bases). This TCR was recovered from a human donor in good health. What was sequenced was blood. CDR3 protein: CSASWGFSTSNEQFF. In DNA, the CDR3 is TGCAGTGCTAGTTGGGGATTTTCAACTAGCAATGAGCAGTTCTTC.